One and the same sample provided the 30 T cell receptor beta chains below, sequenced in a study of blood T cell repertoires in COVID-19. Produced via immunoSEQ multiplex PCR; TCRdb's table is partial and in-frame only. This table holds around 140,000 clones, over 60% found once. The sample consisted of PBMCs or T cells enriched from blood (not recorded which). The receptors stem from a woman between 45 and 60 years old who had recovered from COVID-19.

This clone was observed once. The V gene is TRBV4-2, the J gene TRBJ1-5; TRBD1 is a possible D gene (6 bases). V was pared by 0 bases and J by 2 bases, with 14 bases between. This CDR3 contains 17 residues. Per germline, CDR1 LGHNA and CDR2 YNFKEQ. The CDR3 region has the DNA TGTGCCAGCAGCCAAGATGGGGGGGCTAGGGGCAATCAGCCCCAGCATTTT. This encodes CASSQDGGARGNQPQHF.

V and J are TRBV5-1 and TRBJ2-4; the match to TRBD1 covers 10 bases. Germline V gene lookup returns CDR1 SGHRS and CDR2 YFSETQ. V was clipped by 4 bases and J by 9 bases; unmatched bases: 7. The CDR3 runs to 14 residues. The CDR3 bases are TGCGCCAGCAGCCCGAGGGGACAGGGGACCATTCAGTACTTC. Its translation: CASSPRGQGTIQYF.

The CDR3 region is CSVVGLEGGYTF. The DNA for the CDR3 is TGCAGCGTTGTAGGACTGGAGGGTGGCTACACCTTC. The rearrangement links TRBV29-1 to TRBJ1-2; D is unresolved. CDR1 is SQVTM and CDR2 is ANQGSEA in the germline V gene. Trimming removed 4 bases at V and 7 bases at J, with 13 bases between. The CDR3 runs 12 residues.

The V and J genes are TRBV7-9 and TRBJ2-7; perhaps TRBD2 as D (5 bases). From germline, CDR1 is SEHNR and CDR2 FQNEAQ (reference sequence). Deletions cut 3 bases from V and 7 bases from J, with 10 bases between. CDR3 length equals 12 residues. DNA of the CDR3: TGTGCCAGCAGCTTCGGGATGGGGGAGCAGTACTTC. It specifies CASSFGMGEQYF.

This rearrangement joins TRBV29-1 to TRBJ2-7; the D gene is possibly TRBD2 (5 bases). The germline CDR1 and CDR2 sequences are SQVTM and ANQGSEA. Deletions cut 4 bases from V and 7 bases from J, with 11 bases between. This CDR3 has 11 amino acids. The CDR3 protein is CSVGTREEQYF. As DNA, the CDR3 is TGCAGCGTTGGAACCCGGGAAGAGCAGTACTTC.

The rearrangement uses TRBV4-1 and TRBJ2-2, with 12 bases fitting TRBD1. V lost 3 bases to trimming and J lost 1 base; unmatched junction nucleotides: 6. This CDR3 region has 18 residues. In germline, CDR1 is MGHRA, CDR2 YSYEKL. The CDR3 sequence: CASSQTGTGGRNTGELFF. CDR3 sequence (DNA): TGCGCCAGCAGCCAGACCGGGACAGGGGGCAGGAACACCGGGGAGCTGTTTTTT.

V is TRBV5-4 and J is TRBJ2-5; 7 bases are a match to TRBD1. The trim removed 5 bases at V and 1 base at J, leaving 2 bases unmatched. The CDR3 extends over 13 amino acids. The germline CDR1 and CDR2 sequences are SGHNT and YYREEE (reference sequence). The chain's CDR3 is CASSRTGQETQYF. Written as DNA, the CDR3 is TGTGCCAGCAGTCGGACAGGCCAAGAGACCCAGTACTTC.

This CDR3 reads CASSYGQGNLNTEAFF. CDR3 in DNA: TGTGCCAGCAGTTACGGACAGGGTAACTTAAACACTGAAGCTTTCTTT. The genes are TRBV6-5 and TRBJ1-1, with TRBD1 matching over 8 bases. Germline CDR1 is MNHEY and CDR2 is SVGAGI. This CDR3 comprises 16 residues. V was pared by 2 bases and J by 2 bases, with 7 bases of the junction left unmatched.

A few counts support this clone. The chain employs TRBV7-9 and TRBJ1-3, with 8 positions matching TRBD1. The junction had 3 bases not matched to a gene; V was cut back by 4 bases and J by 4 bases. The CDR3 has 14 residues. Germline CDR1 reads SEHNR; CDR2 reads FQNEAQ (reference sequence). CDR3: CASSSTGAGNTIYF. CDR3 bases: TGTGCCAGCAGCTCGACAGGGGCAGGAAACACCATATATTTT.

This sequence joins TRBV3-1 (or the pseudogene TRBV3-2) and TRBJ2-3; D not resolved. CDR1 and CDR2 from the germline V gene are LGHDT and YNNKEL (reference sequence). V was cut by 6 bases and J by 2 bases, with 6 bases left in between. The CDR3 totals 12 residues. CDR3 in DNA: TGTGCCAGCAGTAGAAACACAGATACGCAGTATTTT. Amino acids: CASSRNTDTQYF.

This sequence joins TRBV6-5 and TRBJ2-1, with 16 nucleotides matching TRBD2. The CDR3 runs 15 residues. V was clipped by 6 bases and J by 8 bases; unmatched bases: 4. From germline, CDR1 is MNHEY and CDR2 SVGAGI. The CDR3 loop reads CASSSGTSGRDEQFF. The CDR3, as DNA: TGTGCCAGCAGCTCCGGGACTAGCGGGAGGGATGAGCAGTTCTTC.

The genes are TRBV7-9 and TRBJ1-1; tentatively, D is TRBD1 (6 bases). CDR1 and CDR2 from the germline V gene are SEHNR and FQNEAQ (reference sequence). The CDR3 sequence is 13 residues long. Trimming removed 3 bases from V and 1 base from J, with 6 bases in between. Here the CDR3 DNA reads TGTGCCAGCAGCTTCAGGGGGAACACTGAAGCTTTCTTT. Residues: CASSFRGNTEAFF. Complete variable domain (other parts from reference TRBV7-9 and TRBJ1-1): DTGVSQNPRHKITKRGQNVTFRCDPISEHNRLYWYRQTLGQGPEFLTYFQNEAQLEKSRLLSDRFSAERPKGSFSTLEIQRTEQGDSAMYLCASSFRGNTEAFFGQGTRLTVV.

The chain joins TRBV7-6 to TRBJ2-1; TRBD2 matches 9 bases. The CDR3 loop spans 16 amino acids. With V trimmed by 4 bases and J by 2 bases, 6 bases remained unmatched. Germline loops: CDR1 SGHVS, CDR2 FNYEAQ. CDR3 sequence: CASSSRGTSPYNEQFF. CDR3 nucleotide sequence: TGTGCCAGCAGCTCGCGGGGGACTAGCCCCTACAATGAGCAGTTCTTC.

The CDR3 DNA reads as TGTGCCAGCAGCCAAACCATAAGAGGTAGTACTGAAGCTTTCTTT. Amino acid sequence: CASSQTIRGSTEAFF. The chain uses TRBV3-1 (or the pseudogene TRBV3-2) and TRBJ1-1; D not resolved. V lost 2 bases to trimming and J lost 5 bases, with 15 bases between them. The CDR3 runs 15 residues. CDR1 is LGHDT, CDR2 YNNKEL, per germline (reference sequence).

At least ten counts were recorded for this clone. This sequence joins TRBV7-3 and TRBJ1-1; tentatively, D is TRBD1 (6 bases). Per germline, CDR1 SGHTA and CDR2 FQGTGA. Deletions cut 5 bases from V and 4 bases from J, with 14 bases between. The CDR3 is 14 amino acids. The CDR3 nucleotides are TGTGCCAGCAGCCCCCGGTCGGACAGCACTGAAGCTTTCTTT. Amino acid sequence: CASSPRSDSTEAFF.

The chain uses TRBV5-1 and TRBJ2-6; D not certain. V was shortened by 0 bases and J by 1 base, with 8 bases between the two germline ends. Per the germline V gene, CDR1 is SGHRS and CDR2 is YFSETQ. This CDR3 is 16 amino acids long. Here the CDR3 reads CASSLESGSGANVLTF. CDR3 bases: TGCGCCAGCAGCTTGGAGTCGGGTTCTGGGGCCAACGTCCTGACTTTC.

The chain couples TRBV19 to TRBJ1-1; D is possibly TRBD1 (5 bases). The V and J ends lost 7 bases and 0 bases respectively, with 15 bases between them. Germline CDR1 reads LNHDA; CDR2 reads SQIVND (reference sequence). The CDR3 spans 15 residues. The CDR3 is CASTPLGGMNTEAFF. CDR3 coding DNA: TGTGCCAGTACCCCCCTGGGGGGGATGAACACTGAAGCTTTCTTT.

The chain couples TRBV5-1 to TRBJ1-6; 8 nucleotides agree with TRBD1. This CDR3 has 17 amino acids. The V and J ends lost 0 bases and 9 bases, in that order; junction bases with no gene match: 11. CDR1 SGHRS and CDR2 YFSETQ come from the germline V gene. The CDR3 DNA sequence: TGCGCCAGCAGCTTGGACCCAAGACAGGGGAATTCTTCACCCCTCCACTTT. Protein sequence: CASSLDPRQGNSSPLHF. Full variable domain (outside the CDR3, taken from reference TRBV5-1 and TRBJ1-6): KAGVTQTPRYLIKTRGQQVTLSCSPISGHRSVSWYQQTPGQGLQFLFEYFSETQRNKGNFPGRFSGRQFSNSRSEMNVSTLELGDSALYLCASSLDPRQGNSSPLHFGNGTRLTVT.

The gene calls are TRBV9 and TRBJ2-4; 7 nucleotides match TRBD2. The CDR3 sequence is 18 residues long. V lost 3 bases, J lost 3 bases, and 15 bases stayed unmatched. The V gene's germline CDR1 is SGDLS and CDR2 YYNGEE. CDR3 in amino acids: CASSAPIGAGEGKNIQYF. CDR3 nucleotide sequence: TGTGCCAGCAGCGCCCCGATTGGGGCGGGAGAGGGCAAAAACATTCAGTACTTC.

V usage is TRBV28 and J usage is TRBJ1-1, with D unresolved. The CDR3 has 13 amino acids. Trimming took 7 bases from V and 7 from J, leaving 16 bases between them. Germline V CDR1 and CDR2: MDHEN, SYDVKM. CDR3 sequence: CASTRSLKNEAFF. The CDR3 DNA reads as TGTGCCAGCACTCGGTCCCTTAAGAATGAAGCTTTCTTT.

The chain couples TRBV7-9 to TRBJ1-5, with 8 positions matching TRBD1. CDR3 length equals 16 residues. The germline V gene has CDR1 SEHNR and CDR2 FQNEAQ (reference sequence). V lost 1 base to trimming and J lost 2 bases; unmatched junction nucleotides: 4. CDR3 coding DNA: TGTGCCAGCAGCTTAGGGACAGGGTATGGCAATCAGCCCCAGCATTTT. Its protein product is CASSLGTGYGNQPQHF.

This clone was counted once. The CDR3 DNA reads TGTGCCAGCAGTGAACTGAGATACACTGAAGCTTTCTTT. It translates to CASSELRYTEAFF. This rearrangement joins TRBV2 to TRBJ1-1, with D unclear. This CDR3 is built from 13 residues. With 2 bases removed from V and 3 bases from J, the gap between germline ends came to 7 bases. Germline loops: CDR1 SNHLY, CDR2 FYNNEI.

The CDR3 region is CASSHLLAGGEDTQYF. Here the CDR3 DNA reads TGCGCCAGCAGCCATCTACTAGCGGGAGGTGAAGATACGCAGTATTTT. The chain combines TRBV4-1 with TRBJ2-3, with TRBD2 identical over 12 bases. This CDR3 contains 16 residues. From germline, CDR1 is MGHRA and CDR2 YSYEKL. V shed 3 bases and J 5 bases; nucleotides not matched to a gene: 6.

The chain employs TRBV9 and TRBJ1-2; 7 bases line up with TRBD1. This CDR3 contains 14 residues. Trimming took 3 bases from V and 8 from J; bases not matched to a gene: 10. The germline CDR1 and CDR2 sequences are SGDLS and YYNGEE. The CDR3 DNA reads TGTGCCAGCAGCGCCCATAGACAGGGTGAAGGCTACACCTTC. Protein: CASSAHRQGEGYTF.

The sample holds one count of this clone. This chain uses TRBV19 with TRBJ1-5; 7 nucleotides match TRBD1. CDR3 length: 15 residues. Germline V lookup: CDR1 LNHDA, CDR2 SQIVND (reference sequence). V shed 6 bases, J shed 3 bases, and the junction held 8 bases outside the gene matches. The CDR3 loop reads CASSPDRLNNQPQHF. Here the CDR3 DNA reads TGTGCCAGTAGCCCGGACAGGCTTAACAATCAGCCCCAGCATTTT.

The chain is built from TRBV12-3 or TRBV12-4 and TRBJ1-2, with TRBD1 matching 7 bases. The CDR3 is 13 amino acids. The V gene end was trimmed by 6 bases and the J gene end by 10 bases; junction bases not matched to a gene: 11. The CDR3 reads CASRSGTVGFYTF. The CDR3 nucleotides are TGTGCCAGCAGATCCGGGACAGTGGGCTTCTACACCTTC.

This clone was observed a few times. This rearrangement joins TRBV28 to TRBJ1-6; a possible D gene is TRBD1 (6 bases). V lost 4 bases and J lost 0, with 16 bases in between. Germline V gene sequence: CDR1 MDHEN, CDR2 SYDVKM. The length of the CDR3 is 18 residues. The CDR3 sequence is CASSSPYQGSSYNSPLHF. As DNA, the CDR3 is TGTGCCAGCAGTTCACCCTATCAGGGGAGCTCCTATAATTCACCCCTCCACTTT.

The J gene is TRBJ2-4, the V gene TRBV29-1; D is possibly TRBD2 (6 bases). CDR3 size: 14 residues. Trimming took 3 bases from V and 5 from J, leaving 14 bases between them. Looked up from germline, CDR1 is SQVTM and CDR2 is ANQGSEA. CDR3: CSVEEGRQQNIQYF. The CDR3 bases are TGCAGCGTTGAGGAGGGGCGACAGCAAAACATTCAGTACTTC.

The chain has TRBV6-1 and TRBJ1-2; 9 nucleotides align to TRBD1. The CDR3 is 15 residues long. V shed 1 base, J shed 4 bases, and the junction held 4 bases outside the gene matches. Germline CDR1 and CDR2: MNHNS and SASEGT. The DNA of the CDR3 is TGTGCCAGCAGTGAAGGCGGACAGGGGAGCTATGGCTACACCTTC. Its protein product is CASSEGGQGSYGYTF.

The rearrangement joins TRBV13 to TRBJ1-1; no clear D gene. This CDR3 is 13 amino acids long. The germline CDR1 and CDR2 sequences are PRHDT and FYEKMQ (reference sequence). V gave up 3 bases and J gave up 0 bases, with 5 bases separating them. The CDR3 reads CASSFGLNTEAFF. The CDR3 nucleotides are TGTGCCAGCAGCTTTGGCCTGAACACTGAAGCTTTCTTT.